The source of this TCR beta chain is a study of shared clonotypes between healthy human individuals. For the study at large: Per donor, three plates held CD4 naive cells, three held CD4 memory, two held CD8 naive and one held CD8 memory. Study findings and constraints: Sampling covered blood only; tissue repertoires likely differ.

Assay execution took place at the deep level. Authors' processing steps: As immunoSEQ supplied junction-only sequences (without quality scores), filtering differed. Some clones are missing from TCRdb's copy, which holds only in-frame ones; the method was immunoSEQ multiplex PCR. The V and J calls and clone size were taken over from that table, and D and trimming were inferred from the DNA. The table lists 100,000 to 130,000 clones, 68% of them singletons. Comments on this clone: The antigen is undetermined.

Trimming stripped 4 bases from V and 2 bases from J, with 11 bases between. The CDR3 totals 14 residues. Germline values: CDR1 SGHRS, CDR2 YFSETQ. This chain links TRBV5-1 with TRBJ2-3, with D possibly TRBD1 on 5 matching bases. The clonotype comes from a woman aged 25 to 45 in good health. The sample taken for sequencing was memory CD8+ T cells sorted from blood. The subset: CD45RO+ cells pooled with CCR7-negative TemRA cells. CDR3 bases: TGCGCCAGCAGCCTACAGGAGCCCACAGATACGCAGTATTTT. It codes for CASSLQEPTDTQYF.